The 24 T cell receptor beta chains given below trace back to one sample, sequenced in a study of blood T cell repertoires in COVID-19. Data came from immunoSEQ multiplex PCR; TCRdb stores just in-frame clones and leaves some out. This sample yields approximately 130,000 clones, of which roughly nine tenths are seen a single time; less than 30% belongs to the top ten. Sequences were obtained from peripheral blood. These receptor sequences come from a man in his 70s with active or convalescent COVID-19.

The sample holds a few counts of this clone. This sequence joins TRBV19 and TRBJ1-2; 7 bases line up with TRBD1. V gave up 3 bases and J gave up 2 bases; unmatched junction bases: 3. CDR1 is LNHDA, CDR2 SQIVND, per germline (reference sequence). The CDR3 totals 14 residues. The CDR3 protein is CASSIQTGNYGYTF. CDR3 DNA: TGTGCCAGTAGTATCCAGACAGGGAACTATGGCTACACCTTC.

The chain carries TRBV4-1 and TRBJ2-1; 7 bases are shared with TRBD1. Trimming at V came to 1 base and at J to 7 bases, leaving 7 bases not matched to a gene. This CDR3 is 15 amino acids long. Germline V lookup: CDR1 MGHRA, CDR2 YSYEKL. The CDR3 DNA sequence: TGCGCCAGCAGCCAAGGGACAGGTCGGGCAAATGAGCAGTTCTTC. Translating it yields CASSQGTGRANEQFF.

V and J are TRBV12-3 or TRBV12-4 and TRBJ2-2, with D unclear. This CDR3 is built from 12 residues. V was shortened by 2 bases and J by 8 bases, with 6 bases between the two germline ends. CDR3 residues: CASSLMTGELFF. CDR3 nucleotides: TGTGCCAGCAGTTTAATGACAGGGGAGCTGTTTTTT.

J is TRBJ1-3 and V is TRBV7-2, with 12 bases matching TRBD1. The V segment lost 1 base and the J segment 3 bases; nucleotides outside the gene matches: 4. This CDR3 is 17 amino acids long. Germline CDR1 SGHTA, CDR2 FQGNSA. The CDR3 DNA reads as TGTGCCAGCAGCTTAGTGGGACAGGGGGCGAATGGAAACACCATATATTTT. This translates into CASSLVGQGANGNTIYF. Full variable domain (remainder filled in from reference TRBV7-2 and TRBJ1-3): GAGVSQSPSNKVTEKGKDVELRCDPISGHTALYWYRQSLGQGLEFLIYFQGNSAPDKSGLPSDRFSAERTGGSVSTLTIQRTQQEDSAVYLCASSLVGQGANGNTIYFGEGSWLTVV.

CDR3 region: CASSPAGTQVTDTQYF. The CDR3 nucleotides are TGTGCCAGCTCACCAGCCGGGACACAAGTGACAGATACGCAGTATTTT. This chain links TRBV18 with TRBJ2-3; maybe TRBD1 (6 bases). Germline assignment: CDR1 KGHSH and CDR2 LQKENI. CDR3 length: 16 residues. V was cut by 2 bases and J by 3 bases, with 15 bases left in between. The variable domain in full, completed from reference TRBV18 and TRBJ2-3, reads NAGVMQNPRHLVRRRGQEARLRCSPMKGHSHVYWYRQLPEEGLKFMVYLQKENIIDESGMPKERFSAEFPKEGPSILRIQQVVRGDSAAYFCASSPAGTQVTDTQYFGPGTRLTVL.

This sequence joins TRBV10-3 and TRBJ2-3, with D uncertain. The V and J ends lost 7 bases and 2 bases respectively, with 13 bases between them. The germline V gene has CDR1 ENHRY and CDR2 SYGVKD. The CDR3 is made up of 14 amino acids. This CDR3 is CAINSRGTTDTQYF. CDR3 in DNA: TGTGCCATCAATTCCCGCGGAACCACAGATACGCAGTATTTT.

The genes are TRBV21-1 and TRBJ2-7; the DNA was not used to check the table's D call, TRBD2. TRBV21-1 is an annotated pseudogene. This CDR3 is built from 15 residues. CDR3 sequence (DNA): TGTGCCAGCAGCAAAGTTGGCGGGAGGAGCTACGAGCAGTACTTC. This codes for CASSKVGGRSYEQYF.

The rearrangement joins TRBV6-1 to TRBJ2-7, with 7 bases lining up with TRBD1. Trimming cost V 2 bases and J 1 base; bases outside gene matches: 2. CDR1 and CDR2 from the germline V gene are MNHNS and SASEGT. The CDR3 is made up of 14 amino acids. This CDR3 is CASSERTGSYEQYF. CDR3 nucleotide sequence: TGTGCCAGCAGTGAACGGACAGGATCCTACGAGCAGTACTTC.

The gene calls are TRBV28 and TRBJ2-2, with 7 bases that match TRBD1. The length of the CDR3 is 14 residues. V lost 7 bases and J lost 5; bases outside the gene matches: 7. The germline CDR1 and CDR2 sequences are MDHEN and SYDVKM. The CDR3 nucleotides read TGTGCCAGCAAACCGGGACAGAGAACCGGGGAGCTGTTTTTT. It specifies CASKPGQRTGELFF.

CDR3 sequence (DNA): TGCGCCAGCAGCTTGGGAACAGGGATATACGAGCAGTACTTC. Protein sequence: CASSLGTGIYEQYF. The chain combines TRBV5-1 with TRBJ2-7; tentative D call: TRBD1 (6 bases). Germline V gene sequence: CDR1 SGHRS, CDR2 YFSETQ. The CDR3 consists of 14 residues. V was shortened by 0 bases and J by 4 bases, with 11 bases between the two germline ends. Filled out from reference TRBV5-1 and TRBJ2-7, the complete variable domain reads KAGVTQTPRYLIKTRGQQVTLSCSPISGHRSVSWYQQTPGQGLQFLFEYFSETQRNKGNFPGRFSGRQFSNSRSEMNVSTLELGDSALYLCASSLGTGIYEQYFGPGTRLTVT.

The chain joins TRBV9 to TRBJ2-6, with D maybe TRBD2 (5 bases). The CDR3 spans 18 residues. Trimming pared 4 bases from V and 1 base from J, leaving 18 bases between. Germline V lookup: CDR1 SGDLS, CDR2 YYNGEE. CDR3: CASSPYLDGGSGANVLTF. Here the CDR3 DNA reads TGTGCCAGCAGCCCATACCTCGACGGAGGATCTGGGGCCAACGTCCTGACTTTC.

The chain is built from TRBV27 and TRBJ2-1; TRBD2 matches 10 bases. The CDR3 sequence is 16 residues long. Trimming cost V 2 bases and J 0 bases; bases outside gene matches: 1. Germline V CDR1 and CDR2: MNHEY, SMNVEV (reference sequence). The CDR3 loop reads CASSLASGSSYNEQFF. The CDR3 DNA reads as TGTGCCAGCAGTTTAGCTAGCGGGAGCTCCTACAATGAGCAGTTCTTC.

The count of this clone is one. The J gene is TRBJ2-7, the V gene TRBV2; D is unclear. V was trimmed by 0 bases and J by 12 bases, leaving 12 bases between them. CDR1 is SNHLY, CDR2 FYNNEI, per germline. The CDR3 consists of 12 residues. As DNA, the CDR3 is TGTGCCAGCAGTGAAGCCCAAATAGAGTGGTACTTC. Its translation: CASSEAQIEWYF.

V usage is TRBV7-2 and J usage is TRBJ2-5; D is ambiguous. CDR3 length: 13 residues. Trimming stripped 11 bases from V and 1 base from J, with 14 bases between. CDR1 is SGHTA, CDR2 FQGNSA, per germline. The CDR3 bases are TGTGCCGGGTCAACAGAACCCCAAGAGACCCAGTACTTC. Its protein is CAGSTEPQETQYF. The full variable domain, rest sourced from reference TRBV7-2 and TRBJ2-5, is GAGVSQSPSNKVTEKGKDVELRCDPISGHTALYWYRQSLGQGLEFLIYFQGNSAPDKSGLPSDRFSAERTGGSVSTLTIQRTQQEDSAVYLCAGSTEPQETQYFGPGTRLLVL.

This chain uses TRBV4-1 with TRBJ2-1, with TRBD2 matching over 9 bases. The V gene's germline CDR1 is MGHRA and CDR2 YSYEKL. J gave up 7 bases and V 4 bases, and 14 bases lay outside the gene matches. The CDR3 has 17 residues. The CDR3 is CASSRGGAGGPENEQFF. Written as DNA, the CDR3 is TGCGCCAGCAGCCGGGGCGGGGCGGGAGGGCCAGAAAATGAGCAGTTCTTC.

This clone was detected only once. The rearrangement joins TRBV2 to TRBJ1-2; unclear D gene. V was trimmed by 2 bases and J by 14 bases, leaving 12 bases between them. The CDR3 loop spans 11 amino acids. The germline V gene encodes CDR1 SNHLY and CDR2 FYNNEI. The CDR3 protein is CASSEPEGQTF. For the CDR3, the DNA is TGTGCCAGCAGTGAACCCGAGGGTCAGACCTTC.

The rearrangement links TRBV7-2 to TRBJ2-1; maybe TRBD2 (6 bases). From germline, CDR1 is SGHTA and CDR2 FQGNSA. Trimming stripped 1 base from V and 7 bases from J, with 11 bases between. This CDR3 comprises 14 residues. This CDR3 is CASSLDWTNNEQFF. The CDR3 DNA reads TGTGCCAGCAGCTTAGACTGGACTAATAATGAGCAGTTCTTC. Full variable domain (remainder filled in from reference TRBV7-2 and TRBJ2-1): GAGVSQSPSNKVTEKGKDVELRCDPISGHTALYWYRQSLGQGLEFLIYFQGNSAPDKSGLPSDRFSAERTGGSVSTLTIQRTQQEDSAVYLCASSLDWTNNEQFFGPGTRLTVL.

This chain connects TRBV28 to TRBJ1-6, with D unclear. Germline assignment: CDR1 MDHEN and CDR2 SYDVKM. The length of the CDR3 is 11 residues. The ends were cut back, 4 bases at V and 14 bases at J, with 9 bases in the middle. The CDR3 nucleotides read TGTGCCAGCAGTTCCCTAGGATCCCTCCACTTT. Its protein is CASSSLGSLHF. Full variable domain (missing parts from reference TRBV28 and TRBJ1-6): DVKVTQSSRYLVKRTGEKVFLECVQDMDHENMFWYRQDPGLGLRLIYFSYDVKMKEKGDIPEGYSVSREKKERFSLILESASTNQTSMYLCASSSLGSLHFGNGTRLTVT.

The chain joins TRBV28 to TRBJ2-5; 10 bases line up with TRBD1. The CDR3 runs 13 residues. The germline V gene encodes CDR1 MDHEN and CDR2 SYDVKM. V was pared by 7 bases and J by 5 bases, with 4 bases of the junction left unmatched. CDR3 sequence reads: CASNRDRGETQYF. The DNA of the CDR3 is TGTGCCAGCAACCGGGACAGGGGCGAGACCCAGTACTTC.

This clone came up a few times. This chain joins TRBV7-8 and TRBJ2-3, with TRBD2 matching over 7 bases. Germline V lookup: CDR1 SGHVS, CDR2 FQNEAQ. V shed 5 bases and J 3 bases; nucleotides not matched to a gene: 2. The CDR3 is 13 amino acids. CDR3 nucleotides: TGTGCCAGCAGCACGGGGGGAACAGATACGCAGTATTTT. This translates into CASSTGGTDTQYF.

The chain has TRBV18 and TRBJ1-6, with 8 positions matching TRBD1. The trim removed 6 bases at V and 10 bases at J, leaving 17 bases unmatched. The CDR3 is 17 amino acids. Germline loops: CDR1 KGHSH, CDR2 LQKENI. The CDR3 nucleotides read TGTGCCAGCTCGAGAGATACCGGGACAGGTTTACGATCACCCCTCCACTTT. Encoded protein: CASSRDTGTGLRSPLHF.

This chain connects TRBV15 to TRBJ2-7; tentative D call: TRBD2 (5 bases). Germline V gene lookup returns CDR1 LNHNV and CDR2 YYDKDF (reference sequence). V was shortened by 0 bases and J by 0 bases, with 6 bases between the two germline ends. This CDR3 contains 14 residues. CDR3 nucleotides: TGTGCCACCAGCAGAGAAGGGAGCTCCTACGAGCAGTACTTC. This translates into CATSREGSSYEQYF.

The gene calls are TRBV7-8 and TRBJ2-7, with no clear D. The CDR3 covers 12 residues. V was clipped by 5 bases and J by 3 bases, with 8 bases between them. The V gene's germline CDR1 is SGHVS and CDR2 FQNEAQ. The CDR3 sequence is CASSQSNYEQYF. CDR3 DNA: TGTGCCAGCAGCCAGAGCAACTACGAGCAGTACTTC.

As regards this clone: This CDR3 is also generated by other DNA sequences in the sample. The CDR3 spells CASSFTSGSSYNEQFF. The CDR3 DNA reads as TGCGCCAGCAGCTTCACTAGCGGGAGCTCCTACAATGAGCAGTTCTTC. The J gene is TRBJ2-1, the V gene TRBV5-1; TRBD2 agrees at 11 bases. V dropped 2 bases and J dropped 0; count of bases not matched to a gene: 1. The CDR3 covers 16 residues. Germline V gene lookup returns CDR1 SGHRS and CDR2 YFSETQ.